Listed below are T cell receptor beta chains from one sample, sequenced in a study of T cells after yellow fever vaccination. Each CDR3 protein is one row after TCRdb ran MiXCR on the 5' RACE reads. The data show some 320,000 distinct CDR3 sequences, over 8.5% seen once. The source material was CD4+ T cells sorted from PBMCs, sampled 45 days after the yellow fever booster vaccination. The source is a man between 18 and 35 years old who received the YFV17D yellow fever vaccine. CDR3s include the opening cysteine and the closing phenylalanine or tryptophan. The D gene is left open where the match is weak. Size is omitted from some rows. Given values are once, few, many or a class for expanded clones.

many	TRBV5-1	TRBJ2-4	TRBD1	CASSSGQGTNIQYF	TGCGCCAGCAGCTCGGGACAGGGGACAAACATTCAGTACTTC
few	TRBV5-5	TRBJ2-2	NA	CASSLVSYPNTGELFF	TGTGCCAGCAGCTTGGTCAGCTACCCGAACACCGGGGAGCTGTTTTTT
few	TRBV7-2	TRBJ2-3	NA	CASSYTGGETDTQYF	TGTGCCAGCAGCTACACGGGCGGGGAGACAGATACGCAGTATTTT
few	TRBV19	TRBJ2-4	NA	CASSMGLVIAKNIQYF	TGTGCCAGTAGTATGGGACTGGTTATAGCCAAAAACATTCAGTACTTC
few	TRBV7-8	TRBJ1-1	TRBD1	CASSYQGQGGTEAFF	TGTGCCAGCAGCTACCAGGGACAGGGTGGCACTGAAGCTTTCTTT
NA	TRBV20-1	TRBJ2-3	TRBD2	CSAWTSGGASDTQYF	TGCAGTGCCTGGACTAGCGGGGGGGCTTCGGATACGCAGTATTTT
few	TRBV12-3/TRBV12-4	TRBJ2-7	TRBD1	CASSLAGYGTGPYEQYF	TGTGCCAGCAGTTTAGCGGGTTACGGGACAGGTCCCTACGAGCAGTACTTC
few	TRBV18	TRBJ2-4	TRBD2	CASSPGLAGGDGKNIQYF	TGTGCCAGCTCCCCGGGACTAGCGGGGGGCGACGGCAAAAACATTCAGTACTTC
few	TRBV5-6	TRBJ2-1	TRBD2	CASSLTRGVINEQFF	TGTGCCAGCAGCTTGACGCGGGGGGTTATAAATGAGCAGTTCTTC
NA	TRBV6-5	TRBJ1-1	TRBD1	CASSSSGARGAFF	TGTGCCAGCAGTTCCTCAGGGGCCAGGGGGGCTTTCTTT
many	TRBV7-9	TRBJ2-7	NA	CASSPLTSYEQYF	TGTGCCAGCAGCCCCCTTACCTCCTACGAGCAGTACTTC
few	TRBV12-3/TRBV12-4	TRBJ1-1	NA	CASSLSPAGSMNTEAFF	TGTGCCAGCAGTTTGAGTCCGGCAGGCTCTATGAACACTGAAGCTTTCTTT
NA	TRBV6-5	TRBJ1-5	NA	CASSYSKDLVAQPQHF	TGTGCCAGCAGTTACTCGAAGGATCTGGTGGCTCAGCCCCAGCATTTT
many	TRBV4-1	TRBJ1-2	NA	CASSQANYGYTF	TGCGCCAGCAGCCAAGCTAACTATGGCTACACCTTC
NA	TRBV6-2/TRBV6-3	TRBJ2-5	TRBD1	CASSLGDRPKETQYF	TGTGCCAGCAGTTTAGGGGACAGGCCGAAAGAGACCCAGTACTTC
NA	TRBV3-1	TRBJ2-1	NA	CASSQAGDNEQFF	TGTGCCAGCAGCCAAGCCGGGGACAATGAGCAGTTCTTC
NA	TRBV29-1	TRBJ1-3	NA	CSVEVQPGNTIYF	TGCAGCGTTGAAGTTCAACCTGGAAACACCATATATTTT
few	TRBV5-5	TRBJ2-5	NA	CASSLLVWGAQETQYF	TGTGCCAGCAGCTTGCTCGTATGGGGGGCCCAAGAGACCCAGTACTTC
few	TRBV27	TRBJ2-5	TRBD2	CASSWTSGLQETQYF	TGTGCCAGCAGTTGGACTAGCGGGTTACAAGAGACCCAGTACTTC
many	TRBV6-2/TRBV6-3	TRBJ1-1	NA	CASGPSGRVVPEAFF	TGTGCCAGCGGTCCCAGCGGGCGAGTTGTTCCTGAAGCTTTCTTT
few	TRBV5-1	TRBJ2-5	TRBD1	CASSYWTGGRETQYF	TGCGCCAGCAGCTACTGGACAGGGGGGAGAGAGACCCAGTACTTC
few	TRBV20-1	TRBJ2-1	TRBD2	CSARASGGKDEQFF	TGCAGTGCTAGGGCGAGCGGGGGTAAAGATGAGCAGTTCTTC
many	TRBV4-3	TRBJ2-7	TRBD2	CASSQGGGTFTYEQYF	TGCGCCAGCAGCCAAGGGGGGGGGACTTTTACCTACGAGCAGTACTTC
NA	TRBV20-1	TRBJ2-5	TRBD2	CSAVSGGRGTQYF	TGCAGTGCCGTCAGCGGGGGGCGCGGGACCCAGTACTTC
NA	TRBV7-3	TRBJ2-3	NA	CASDGPPDTQYF	TGTGCCAGCGATGGACCGCCAGATACGCAGTATTTT
NA	TRBV5-1	TRBJ2-3	TRBD1	CASSLEGTGGTDTQYF	TGCGCCAGCAGCTTGGAAGGGACAGGGGGCACAGATACGCAGTATTTT